This TCR beta chain was profiled in a study of OX40 agonist ivuxolimab in advanced cancers. General study results and limits: In the 0.1 to 3.0 mg/kg range, CD4+ and CD8+ blood T cells had expanded clonally by week 6.

TCRdb's table, derived via immunoSEQ multiplex PCR, lists solely in-frame clones and lacks some. The sample includes fewer than 95,000 clones, 70% to 90% of them seen just once. With respect to this clone: Antigen specificity is unknown.

Sequenced here: CD4+ or CD8+ T cells sorted from blood, sampled in a trial of the OX40 agonist ivuxolimab. The TCR was taken from an adult with an advanced solid tumor such as melanoma, head and neck, liver or kidney cancer.

The DNA of the CDR3 is TGTGCCAGCAGGGGCGGCCTCGGCTTCTACGAGCAGTACTTC. Its translation is CASRGGLGFYEQYF. The chain links TRBV6-6 to TRBJ2-7; D remains unclear. The germline V and J ends were trimmed by 6 bases and 3 bases, with 15 bases remaining between them. There are 14 residues in the CDR3. Germline assignment: CDR1 MNHNY and CDR2 SVGAGI (reference sequence).